This T cell receptor beta chain originates from a study of cytomegalovirus exposure and HLA in healthy donors (dated 2017 in TCRdb). Turning to the overall study: An earlier analysis of approximately 590 of the donors reported 250 to 300 Gb of sequence data and roughly 110 million unique TCR beta sequences from 150 million to 200 million T cells. An early release covering 500 to 750 HLA-typed donors comprised 250 to 350 gigabases of sequencing data and roughly 85 million unique TCR sequences. Of the roughly 400 genotyped donors, over 70% fell in the genetic ancestry cluster associated with self-reported Caucasian donors. The study aimed to test whether signatures of past pathogen exposure could be identified by cataloging public T cell receptors. The study profiled the T cell repertoires of hundreds of subjects by immunosequencing and related them to cytomegalovirus serostatus. In addition to the first cohort of approximately 670 subjects, a separate validation cohort of 120 different subjects was used. High-throughput TCR immunosequencing, statistical association of individual TCRs with disease status, and machine learning were combined to predict cytomegalovirus infection status. A later analysis re-examined previously published TCR beta repertoires from just over 650 donors and added high-resolution HLA genotyping to investigate patterns of TCR occurrence. Rather than using new phenotypic data, the later analysis identified candidate immune exposures from TCR beta sequences and from how often those sequences occurred across donors. An earlier analysis of around 640 of the donors used high-throughput TCR beta sequencing to judge whether each TCR beta V gene segment behaved as functional or pseudogenic. Donor age, sex, ethnicity and CMV serostatus were collected together with the repertoire data. Genome-wide SNP genotypes for about three fifths of the roughly 700 donors were used in a later genetic analysis, which treated that subset as a discovery cohort. All discovery cohort repertoires had been generated using a single sequencing platform. Class I and class II HLA loci were covered by the typing at four-digit resolution. Typing coverage differed by locus: A, B, C, DRB1 and DQB1 were typed in about 629-630 donors, DQA1 in 500 to 550, DPA1 in over 600, and DPB1 in 400 to 490. Because of strong linkage in the cohort, five DR-DQ haplotypes were treated as single units for association and clustering. On average, 235,054 unique TCR beta nucleotide sequences were sequenced per donor among more than 350 genotyped donors of the cohort, with roughly 19% of those sequences being non-productive.

With regard to this clone: The antigen this receptor binds is unknown. It has no much larger one-base neighbor in the sample; base qualities were not kept.

Summary of the overall study and its limitations: Broadly in line with IMGT annotations, most TCR beta V segments showed up in productive rearrangements about 87% or about 30% of the time in an earlier analysis of approximately 600 of the donors. In a later analysis, several top co-occurrence clusters were reported to appear linked to parvovirus B19, influenza, CMV and Epstein-Barr virus. Most TCR sequences were observed very rarely across donors, whereas some public TCRs were present in many individuals. A later genetic analysis associated a missense DCLRE1C variant with V-gene and J-gene trimming of TCR beta chains, and an independent cohort replicated the association. In the study, about 150 TCR beta chains were listed as associated with cytomegalovirus. A few of the identified cytomegalovirus-associated TCR beta chains were confirmed in vitro to be specific for cytomegalovirus antigens. It was suggested by the authors that the approach could potentially be generalized to other disease states and immunological phenotypes. The classifier was reported to diagnose cytomegalovirus status with high specificity and sensitivity in both the original cohort and the validation cohort. Linkage disequilibrium might explain the correlated functional status among segregating V segments, but an unknown experimental factor could not be excluded. A later analysis associated 15,000 or so TCR beta sequences with specific HLA alleles at a false discovery rate of 0.05. HLA typing was unavailable for some donors at each locus, so association tests used only the typed subset. Strong co-occurrence of HLA alleles, especially DR and DQ, made assigning TCR associations to individual alleles difficult. For the cohort, immune exposure information was limited to CMV serostatus. A further reported finding was that TCR beta sequences accurately predicted the HLA-A and HLA-B alleles for most subjects in the first cohort. Roughly uniform sequencing depth across donors was assumed in presence/absence analyses, although this assumption may not hold. The 87-base-pair reads could not distinguish some IMGT-functional V segments, including TRBV6-2 and TRBV6-3, so those segments were excluded. The cohort was sequenced for TCR beta chains only, and without alpha or paired-chain data the features that could be detected were limited. Compared with equally common non-associated chains, HLA-associated TCR beta chains in a later analysis were more clonally expanded and had lower generation probabilities. The earlier analysis of 587 of the donors excluded 15 to 20 rarely observed V segments, including chromosome 9 orphons, because counts were too low. A later analysis found that most CMV-associated TCR beta chains appeared HLA-restricted, with HLA associations seemingly driven largely by CMV exposure. In a later analysis, TCR association rates were found to vary across HLA loci, with the most associated TCRs seen for DRB1 alleles and the fewest for HLA-C alleles. Compared with the approximately 670-donor mean, donors in an Asian-associated ancestry cluster had fewer N-insertions in productive TCRs, according to a later genetic analysis. The sequencing pipeline was judged likely to have produced a cluster of highly shared sequence variants as a technical artifact.

The trim is 6 bases for V and 3 bases for J, with a gap of 11 bases between the germline ends. CDR1 MNHEY and CDR2 SVGAGI were looked up in the germline V gene. The CDR3 runs 13 amino acids, cysteine and phenylalanine included. CDR3 DNA only is kept here, 39 bases in frame from base 1. Receptors were amplified or captured by the immunoSEQ multiplex PCR assay. For the multiplex PCR, a mixture combining 60 forward primers for TCR Vbeta segments and 13 reverse primers for TCR Jbeta segments was used. The CDR3 region of rearranged TCR beta genes was amplified from genomic DNA with a multiplex PCR assay. On the Illumina HiSeq System, the amplified TCR beta libraries were sequenced as 87-base-pair reads. Per the authors' processing: In a later analysis, tens of millions of unique TCR beta chains were counted across the 500 to 700 repertoires, and about 10 million of these chains were shared by at least two donors. Raw reads were error-corrected and collapsed into unique sequences by a nearest-neighbor algorithm in which closely related sequences were merged to remove PCR and sequencing errors. CDR3 sequences were aligned to IMGT reference sequences to assign V, D and J gene segments. For a sequence to be retained, at least a six-nucleotide match to both a V gene segment and a J gene segment was required. A rearrangement was called productive if the CDR3 had no stop codons and remained in frame with V and J, and every other rearrangement was called non-productive. Following IMGT convention, CDR3 was defined as the stretch from the second conserved V-encoded cysteine up to the conserved J-encoded phenylalanine. In an earlier analysis of some 550 of the donors, sequences lacking an unambiguous match to a single V gene segment were excluded. An earlier analysis of several hundred of the donors called V segments functional above 56.7% productive rearrangements and segregating when the between-donor standard deviation exceeded 5%. A statistical classification framework was developed to diagnose cytomegalovirus status using the catalog of TCR beta chain sequences. V and J gene assignment, in a later analysis, came from comparing TCR nucleotide sequences with IMGT/GENE-DB human TR gene sequences. Using the TCRdist pipeline, a later analysis assigned CDR3 sequences along with most-parsimonious VDJ recombination scenarios. In a later analysis, each TCR beta chain was defined by its CDR3 amino acid sequence together with its V-gene family, and reads without a unique V-gene family were excluded. To address suspected cross-contamination and a sequencing artifact, a later analysis removed approximately 590 highly shared, low-generation-probability nucleotide sequences. A later analysis calculated a clonal expansion index for each public chain from normalized within-repertoire ranks of inferred template counts. In a later analysis, generation probabilities were computed with a VDJ recombination model fitted to out-of-frame rearrangements, and the resulting probabilities were checked against IGoR. A later analysis scored TCR-TCR, TCR-HLA and TCR-CMV co-occurrence with hypergeometric tests, applying a repertoire-size bias correction to TCR pairs. In a later analysis, false discovery rates were estimated by permuting HLA or CMV assignments 20 times. In a later analysis, co-occurring TCRs were grouped using DBSCAN, and TCRdist sequence similarity was added for clustering within HLA-allele-positive subsets. Repertoires with fewer than 30,000 or more than 120,000 public chains were left out of co-occurrence clustering, as were five repertoires with anomalous nucleotide sharing. TCRdb obtained this table from immuneACCESS and retained in-frame rearrangements with V and J assigned. These tables miss some clones; where compared with another copy, unresolved V genes account for less than half of the shortfall, and the remainder is unexplained. Clone size and V and J calls were adopted from that table, with D and trimming inferred from the DNA. The sample yields fewer than 130,000 clones; more than 65% were counted once. Approximately 5.6% of the sample comes from the top ten.

The cohort was made up of 650 to 700 healthy bone marrow donors. Cohort members were all nominally healthy when sampled, although unrecorded immune exposures were likely present. The donor tested CMV seropositive and was one of the 289 seropositive cohort members. Every donor gave a peripheral blood sample, and the peripheral blood mononuclear cells from that sample were used for TCR beta sequencing. The Qiagen DNeasy Blood Extraction Kit was used to extract genomic DNA from the blood cell samples. The sample consisted of PBMCs. In this chain, TRBV6-5 is recombined with TRBJ1-1, with the D gene call left open. This receptor was taken from a young man in good health and CMV-seropositive. The CDR3 corresponds to CASRRERDTEAFF. The bases are TGTGCCAGCAGAAGGGAGAGGGACACTGAAGCTTTCTTT.